The 22 T cell receptor beta chains below all came from one sample that was sequenced in a study of spatial heterogeneity in lung cancer. Sample time point: sample taken at primary tumor resection. Each CDR3 protein is one row after TCRdb ran MiXCR on the 5' RACE reads. Of tens of thousands of distinct CDR3 sequences detected, approximately 8% appear once; the ten largest clones hold 6.8%. Sequenced material: PBMCs, taken at surgery. The receptor source for this set is a male donor with early-stage non-small cell lung cancer.

This sequence joins TRBV4-1 and TRBJ2-7; unclear D gene. The V and J ends lost 1 base and 2 bases respectively, with 12 bases between them. From germline, CDR1 is MGHRA and CDR2 YSYEKL. The CDR3 covers 15 residues. This chain's CDR3 is CASSQVSGETYEQYF. The CDR3 bases are TGCGCCAGCAGCCAAGTCTCCGGAGAGACCTACGAGCAGTACTTC.

This clonotype was counted ten times or more. The chain uses TRBV12-3 or TRBV12-4 and TRBJ2-1, with D perhaps matching TRBD1 (5 bases). This CDR3 comprises 13 residues. V lost 6 bases to trimming and J lost 7 bases, with 13 bases between them. Here the CDR3 reads CASRLTGDNEQFF. The DNA of the CDR3 is TGTGCCAGCAGACTAACAGGAGATAATGAGCAGTTCTTC.

This clonotype occurred a few times. The chain is built from TRBV27 and TRBJ1-2; tentatively, D is TRBD1 (6 bases). V lost 6 bases and J lost 4, with 12 bases in between. CDR3 length equals 13 residues. Germline lookup yields CDR1 MNHEY and CDR2 SMNVEV (reference sequence). The CDR3 bases are TGTGCCAGCAGCCGACAGGCGCGCTATGGCTACACCTTC. This sequence encodes CASSRQARYGYTF.

There are many counts of this clonotype. The gene calls are TRBV12-3 or TRBV12-4 and TRBJ1-1; D is ambiguous. There are 13 residues in the CDR3. V dropped 6 bases and J dropped 1 base, with 9 bases sitting between them. The CDR3 region is CASSQVRNTEAFF. The CDR3 nucleotides read TGTGCCAGCAGCCAAGTTCGGAACACTGAAGCTTTCTTT.

This clonotype was counted ten times or more. The chain combines TRBV20-1 with TRBJ1-5; D unclear. CDR3 length: 14 residues. Germline CDR1 and CDR2: DFQATT and SNEGSKA (reference sequence). Trimming took off 0 bases at V and 2 bases at J, with 8 bases between the two ends. CDR3 in amino acids: CSARDRVGNQPQHF. The CDR3 nucleotides read TGCAGTGCTAGAGATCGGGTAGGCAATCAGCCCCAGCATTTT.

Ten or more counts support this clonotype. This chain joins TRBV10-2 and TRBJ1-1; 7 bases line up with TRBD1. Germline-derived CDR1 and CDR2 are WSHSY and SAAADI. J gave up 1 base and V 6 bases, and 8 bases lay outside the gene matches. The CDR3 covers 15 residues. CDR3 coding DNA: TGCGCCAGCAGGACCAGGGCAGGGGGGAACACTGAAGCTTTCTTT. This gives the protein CASRTRAGGNTEAFF.

In its sample, this clonotype was seen a few times. The chain has TRBV19 and TRBJ2-7; D call uncertain. Trimming cost V 6 bases and J 1 base, with 10 bases left between them. Germline V gene lookup returns CDR1 LNHDA and CDR2 SQIVND (reference sequence). This CDR3 region has 13 residues. CDR3 bases: TGTGCCAGTAGGGCAGCACAATCCTACGAGCAGTACTTC. Translated: CASRAAQSYEQYF. Combining the CDR3 with reference TRBV19 and TRBJ2-7 gives the whole variable domain DGGITQSPKYLFRKEGQNVTLSCEQNLNHDAMYWYRQDPGQGLRLIYYSQIVNDFQKGDIAEGYSVSREKKESFPLTVTSAQKNPTAFYLCASRAAQSYEQYFGPGTRLTVT.

Ten or more counts support this clonotype. The rearrangement uses TRBV29-1 and TRBJ2-3; D might be TRBD1 or TRBD2, each matching 5 bases. This CDR3 is 14 amino acids long. Germline V gives CDR1 SQVTM, CDR2 ANQGSEA. The V end lost 6 bases, the J end lost 1 base, and 14 bases lay between the germline ends. The CDR3 DNA reads as TGCAGCGTCCCCGGGACCACCGGCACAGATACGCAGTATTTT. Encoded protein: CSVPGTTGTDTQYF.

This clonotype was observed at least ten times. This chain connects TRBV5-1 to TRBJ1-5, with D perhaps TRBD1 (6 bases). The germline V and J ends were trimmed by 0 bases and 6 bases, with 13 bases remaining between them. The CDR3 has 15 residues. Germline CDR1 reads SGHRS; CDR2 reads YFSETQ. The DNA of the CDR3 is TGCGCCAGCAGCTTGGATGGACAGACTCGTCAGCCCCAGCATTTT. Translation: CASSLDGQTRQPQHF.

This clonotype has only a few counts. This sequence joins TRBV3-1 and TRBJ2-7, with D perhaps matching TRBD1 (7 bases). CDR3 length: 14 amino acids. The germline CDR1 and CDR2 sequences are LGHDT and YNNKEL (reference sequence). V lost 4 bases and J lost 3, with 13 bases in between. CDR3 residues: CASSPTGRSYEQYF. As DNA, the CDR3 is TGTGCCAGCAGCCCGACAGGGAGGAGCTACGAGCAGTACTTC.

This clonotype appeared many times. The rearrangement joins TRBV20-1 to TRBJ1-1, with D possibly matching TRBD1 (6 bases). Germline CDR1 reads DFQATT; CDR2 reads SNEGSKA (reference sequence). The CDR3 consists of 15 residues. The V end was cut by 1 base, the J end by 2 bases, with 14 bases between. The CDR3 spells CSARAPTGANTEAFF. CDR3 DNA: TGCAGTGCTAGAGCCCCCACGGGGGCAAACACTGAAGCTTTCTTT.

This clonotype was observed many times. The chain employs TRBV13 and TRBJ1-6, with D possibly matching TRBD1 (6 bases). The length of the CDR3 is 17 residues. Germline values: CDR1 PRHDT, CDR2 FYEKMQ (reference sequence). The V end lost 5 bases, the J end lost 8 bases, and 22 bases lay between the germline ends. CDR3 residues: CASSTRREGGLHSPLHF. The CDR3 DNA sequence: TGTGCCAGCAGCACGCGCCGGGAGGGGGGTTTACATTCACCCCTCCACTTT. The whole variable domain, filled in from reference TRBV13 and TRBJ1-6, reads AAGVIQSPRHLIKEKRETATLKCYPIPRHDTVYWYQQGPGQDPQFLISFYEKMQSDKGSIPDRFSAQQFSDYHSELNMSSLELGDSALYFCASSTRREGGLHSPLHFGNGTRLTVT.

This clonotype appeared many times. The CDR3 sequence is CASSQGPANTGELFF. Written as DNA, the CDR3 is TGTGCCAGTAGTCAAGGACCCGCGAACACCGGGGAGCTGTTTTTT. The rearrangement uses TRBV19 and TRBJ2-2, with D uncertain. V gave up 5 bases and J gave up 0 bases, with 10 bases separating them. Per the germline V gene, CDR1 is LNHDA and CDR2 is SQIVND (reference sequence). CDR3 length: 15 residues.

This clonotype was counted at least ten times. The V call is TRBV11-1, the J call TRBJ1-1; 8 bases line up with TRBD1. J was trimmed by 5 bases and V by 2 bases; bases with no gene match: 1. Germline loops: CDR1 SGHAT, CDR2 FQDESV (reference sequence). The CDR3 is 13 residues long. This CDR3 reads CASSLRTGTEAFF. The CDR3 nucleotides are TGTGCCAGCAGCTTAAGGACAGGGACTGAAGCTTTCTTT.

V and J are TRBV6-2 or TRBV6-3 and TRBJ1-5, with 10 nucleotides matching TRBD1. Looked up from germline, CDR1 is MNHEY and CDR2 is SVGEGT. The J segment lost 0 bases and the V segment lost 6 bases, leaving 2 bases of the junction unmatched. The CDR3 is 15 amino acids. CDR3: CASRGTGASNQPQHF. The DNA of the CDR3 is TGTGCCAGCAGAGGGACAGGGGCTAGCAATCAGCCCCAGCATTTT.

The chain uses TRBV7-8 and TRBJ1-1, with D maybe TRBD1 (6 bases). CDR3 length: 17 amino acids. V gave up 6 bases and J gave up 4 bases, with 24 bases separating them. Germline-derived CDR1 and CDR2 are SGHVS and FQNEAQ. DNA for the CDR3: TGTGCCAGCAGGGTGTTCGAGGGGGTCGAAGGGAGCACTGAAGCTTTCTTT. Its protein product is CASRVFEGVEGSTEAFF.

In its sample, this clonotype was seen many times. This chain uses TRBV19 with TRBJ2-1, with D perhaps assigned TRBD1 or TRBD2 (5 bases each). CDR1 is LNHDA and CDR2 is SQIVND in the germline V gene (reference sequence). V was shortened by 0 bases and J by 2 bases, with 20 bases between the two germline ends. This CDR3 contains 19 residues. The CDR3 DNA follows: TGTGCCAGTAGTATAGATGGGGGTTCATATTTGGTAACCTACAATGAGCAGTTCTTC. It yields the protein CASSIDGGSYLVTYNEQFF. Full variable domain (remainder filled in from reference TRBV19 and TRBJ2-1): DGGITQSPKYLFRKEGQNVTLSCEQNLNHDAMYWYRQDPGQGLRLIYYSQIVNDFQKGDIAEGYSVSREKKESFPLTVTSAQKNPTAFYLCASSIDGGSYLVTYNEQFFGPGTRLTVL.

The genes are TRBV7-8 and TRBJ2-5, with a tentative D call TRBD1 (5 bases). V was trimmed by 1 base and J by 5 bases, leaving 11 bases between them. Germline V lookup: CDR1 SGHVS, CDR2 FQNEAQ. CDR3 size: 14 residues. In nucleotides, the CDR3 is TGTGCCAGCAGCTTAGACAGCAGGGCGGAGACCCAGTACTTC. Translated: CASSLDSRAETQYF.

In its sample, this clonotype was seen many times. The chain couples TRBV2 to TRBJ2-3, with TRBD2 matching over 13 bases. Germline V CDR1 and CDR2: SNHLY, FYNNEI. V lost 0 bases and J lost 0; bases outside the gene matches: 3. There are 18 residues in the CDR3. In DNA, the CDR3 is TGTGCCAGCAGTGAAGCGGGGACTAGCGGGACTAGCACAGATACGCAGTATTTT. Protein sequence: CASSEAGTSGTSTDTQYF.

In the case of this clonotype: A much larger clone is a single base away; this may be a read error. The rearrangement joins TRBV5-1 to TRBJ1-2; weak D call: TRBD1 (6 bases). Trimming took off 3 bases at V and 7 bases at J, with 13 bases between the two ends. Germline V gives CDR1 SGHRS, CDR2 YFSETQ. This CDR3 region has 13 residues. CDR3 protein: CASSSTGGLGYTF. CDR3 DNA: TGCGCCAGCAGCTCAACGGGGGGCCTTGGCTACACCTTC.

Only a few counts were recorded for this clonotype. J is TRBJ2-7 and V is TRBV11-2; a possible D gene is TRBD2 (7 bases). The CDR3 consists of 14 residues. V was pared by 1 base and J by 6 bases, with 13 bases between. Germline-derived CDR1 and CDR2 are SGHAT and FQNNGV. CDR3 region: CASSLVGGGVEQYF. The CDR3 bases are TGTGCCAGCAGCTTAGTGGGCGGGGGCGTCGAGCAGTACTTC.

This clonotype appeared many times. V gene TRBV12-3 or TRBV12-4 combines with J gene TRBJ2-7; 7 bases map to TRBD1. The CDR3 spans 15 residues. Germline trimming cut 1 base from V and 0 bases from J; bases unmatched to any gene: 3. In nucleotides, the CDR3 is TGTGCCAGCAGTTTAGGGGGACAGAGCTCCTACGAGCAGTACTTC. Its translation is CASSLGGQSSYEQYF.